The 13 T cell receptor beta chains below were found in one sample sequenced in a study of T cell responses to AZD1222 COVID-19 vaccine. The protocol was immunoSEQ multiplex PCR, while the TCRdb copy is restricted to in-frame clones and leaves out a portion. The profile covers tens of thousands of clones, with 75% to 90% appearing a single time and over 20% taken by the ten largest. This sample comprised peripheral blood, obtained on day 0 of AZD1222 vaccination. These receptor sequences come from an adult in good health.

The CDR3 nucleotides are TGTGCCAGCAGTCCCGGGACAGGGTATCAGCCCCAGCATTTT. Translated: CASSPGTGYQPQHF. This chain joins TRBV27 and TRBJ1-5, with 9 bases aligning to TRBD1. The CDR3 spans 14 residues. The J segment lost 5 bases and the V segment lost 5 bases, leaving 4 bases of the junction unmatched. CDR1 is MNHEY, CDR2 SMNVEV, per germline (reference sequence).

The rearrangement joins TRBV5-1 to TRBJ1-2; 7 bases align to TRBD1. Losses at the gene ends were 4 bases for V and 3 bases for J; bases not matched to a gene: 15. The CDR3 is 17 residues long. Germline V CDR1 and CDR2: SGHRS, YFSETQ. The CDR3 reads CASSPKIKGARDYGYTF. The CDR3 coding sequence is TGCGCCAGCAGCCCTAAGATAAAGGGGGCGAGGGACTATGGCTACACCTTC.

This chain links TRBV19 with TRBJ2-2, with 7 bases identical to TRBD1. With 4 bases clipped from V and 4 bases from J, the junction kept 6 bases outside the gene matches. This CDR3 contains 15 residues. Germline V CDR1 and CDR2: LNHDA, SQIVND (reference sequence). The CDR3 is CASSKGTDFTGELFF. The CDR3 DNA follows: TGTGCCAGTAGTAAAGGGACAGACTTCACCGGGGAGCTGTTTTTT. Based on the CDR3 plus reference TRBV19 and TRBJ2-2, the full variable domain is DGGITQSPKYLFRKEGQNVTLSCEQNLNHDAMYWYRQDPGQGLRLIYYSQIVNDFQKGDIAEGYSVSREKKESFPLTVTSAQKNPTAFYLCASSKGTDFTGELFFGEGSRLTVL.

The genes are TRBV28 and TRBJ2-7; no clear D gene. Germline loops: CDR1 MDHEN, CDR2 SYDVKM. The CDR3 loop spans 13 amino acids. The V end was cut by 4 bases, the J end by 2 bases, with 9 bases between. The CDR3 loop reads CASSSGNAYEQYF. CDR3 coding DNA: TGTGCCAGCAGTTCGGGTAACGCCTACGAGCAGTACTTC.

The rearrangement links TRBV15 to TRBJ1-6; D is perhaps TRBD1 (5 bases). With 3 bases removed from V and 6 bases from J, the gap between germline ends came to 15 bases. The CDR3 contains 16 residues. Germline V gene data show CDR1 as LNHNV and CDR2 as YYDKDF (reference sequence). Here the CDR3 reads CATSSLLGASNSPLHF. The CDR3 region has the DNA TGTGCCACCAGCAGCTTATTAGGGGCCAGTAATTCACCCCTCCACTTT.

This chain uses TRBV2 with TRBJ2-2; D unclear. The length of the CDR3 is 15 residues. Germline V gene data show CDR1 as SNHLY and CDR2 as FYNNEI. Trimming took 5 bases from V and 6 from J, leaving 16 bases between them. The CDR3 here is CASSLQPRGAGELFF. The CDR3 DNA sequence: TGTGCCAGCAGTCTCCAGCCCCGTGGGGCCGGGGAGCTGTTTTTT. The full variable domain, its missing parts supplied by reference TRBV2 and TRBJ2-2, is EPEVTQTPSHQVTQMGQEVILRCVPISNHLYFYWYRQILGQKVEFLVSFYNNEISEKSEIFDDQFSVERPDGSNFTLKIRSTKLEDSAMYFCASSLQPRGAGELFFGEGSRLTVL.

The V and J genes are TRBV7-2 and TRBJ2-1; 7 bases map to TRBD2. Germline CDR1 is SGHTA and CDR2 is FQGNSA. The trim removed 7 bases at V and 7 bases at J, leaving 16 bases unmatched. This CDR3 is 16 amino acids long. The CDR3 DNA reads as TGTGCCAGCACCGCAATAGGTGCCCCCGGGAGGAATGAGCAGTTCTTC. Amino acids: CASTAIGAPGRNEQFF.

This clone was recorded a few times. V is TRBV30 and J is TRBJ2-2; D may be TRBD1 or TRBD2 (5 bases each). Germline lookup yields CDR1 GTSNPN and CDR2 SVGIG (reference sequence). Deletions cut 4 bases from V and 6 bases from J, with 12 bases between. The CDR3 loop spans 13 amino acids. For the CDR3, the DNA is TGTGCCTGGACGAGGGGTCGCGCCGGGGAGCTGTTTTTT. Protein sequence: CAWTRGRAGELFF. The whole variable domain, filled in from reference TRBV30 and TRBJ2-2, reads SQTIHQWPATLVQPVGSPLSLECTVEGTSNPNLYWYRQAAGRGLQLLFYSVGIGQISSEVPQNLSASRPQDRQFILSSKKLLLSDSGFYLCAWTRGRAGELFFGEGSRLTVL.

The chain employs TRBV7-3 and TRBJ1-6; 9 nucleotides align to TRBD1. The CDR3 runs to 15 residues. Per germline, CDR1 SGHTA and CDR2 FQGTGA. J was trimmed by 11 bases and V by 0 bases; bases with no gene match: 5. For the CDR3, the DNA is TGTGCCAGCAGCTTAACCCCGGGACAGGGAACACCCCTCCACTTT. It encodes CASSLTPGQGTPLHF.

This chain joins TRBV7-6 and TRBJ2-1, with TRBD2 identical over 9 bases. The CDR3 length is 15 residues. The junction had 6 bases not matched to a gene; V was cut back by 3 bases and J by 6 bases. Germline V gene data show CDR1 as SGHVS and CDR2 as FNYEAQ. This CDR3 is CASSFLAGLRNEQFF. The CDR3 nucleotides read TGTGCCAGCAGCTTCCTAGCGGGGCTTCGCAATGAGCAGTTCTTC.

The gene calls are TRBV4-3 and TRBJ2-2, with 8 bases lining up with TRBD2. The junction had 8 bases not matched to a gene; V was cut back by 0 bases and J by 5 bases. The CDR3 spans 17 residues. The germline V gene encodes CDR1 LGHNA and CDR2 YSLEER. CDR3 DNA sequence: TGCGCCAGCAGCCAAGATCGTGGAGCGGGAGTGACCGGGGAGCTGTTTTTT. This translates into CASSQDRGAGVTGELFF.

This chain connects TRBV21-1 to TRBJ2-1; TRBD2, the table's D call, lacks a check against the DNA. TRBV21-1 is annotated as a pseudogene. The CDR3 is 15 residues long. This CDR3 reads CASTQGTSGTNEQFF. CDR3 in DNA: TGTGCCAGCACCCAGGGGACTAGCGGGACTAATGAGCAGTTCTTC.

The genes are TRBV28 and TRBJ2-1; 10 bases match TRBD2. V was clipped by 4 bases and J by 7 bases; unmatched bases: 13. The germline gives CDR1 MDHEN, CDR2 SYDVKM. The CDR3 is made up of 17 amino acids. CDR3 protein: CASSSTTASGRGNEQFF. CDR3 DNA sequence: TGTGCCAGCAGTTCCACGACCGCTAGCGGGAGAGGTAATGAGCAGTTCTTC.